These T cell receptor beta chains were read from a single sample in a study of T cells in Graves' hyperthyroidism and ophthalmopathy. Each CDR3 protein gets one entry after TCRdb re-called the multiplex PCR reads with MiXCR. Of hundreds of thousands of distinct CDR3 sequences detected, 24% appear once; the ten largest clones hold about 11%. Sequenced input: blood. The receptors come from a woman in her thirties with Graves' ophthalmopathy. The CDR3 runs from the conserved cysteine through the conserved F or W. A D gene is named only where the DNA matches it firmly. A row's size may be missing; if present it is once, few, many or a size class.

abundance	d_gene	v_gene	j_gene	CDR3aa	CDR3nt
many	TRBD1	TRBV11-2	TRBJ1-2	CASSWQNTGDGYTF	TGTGCCAGCAGCTGGCAGAATACAGGGGATGGCTACACCTTC
-	-	TRBV30	TRBJ1-1	CAWGYGGSTEAFF	TGTGCCTGGGGATATGGGGGGTCCACTGAAGCTTTCTTT
few	-	TRBV20-1	TRBJ2-2	CSARDITPGELFF	TGCAGTGCTAGAGATATTACACCCGGGGAGCTGTTTTTT
few	-	TRBV2	TRBJ2-7	CASSDLGGQGTTYEQYF	TGTGCCAGCAGTGATTTAGGCGGGCAGGGGACAACCTACGAGCAGTACTTC
-	-	TRBV6-2/TRBV6-3	TRBJ1-1	CASQTRSNTEAFF	TGTGCCAGCCAGACGAGATCGAACACTGAAGCTTTCTTT
many	-	TRBV6-1	TRBJ1-5	CASSGKTGQSLSNQPQHF	TGTGCCAGCAGTGGCAAGACGGGGCAGTCTTTAAGCAATCAGCCCCAGCATTTT
-	-	TRBV2	TRBJ2-5	CASDGGPSLETQYF	TGTGCCAGCGATGGAGGACCCAGCCTCGAGACCCAGTACTTC
many	-	TRBV7-8	TRBJ2-5	CASTPSQAGLKETQYF	TGTGCCAGCACCCCTTCCCAGGCGGGGCTAAAAGAGACCCAGTACTTC
many	TRBD1	TRBV29-1	TRBJ2-7	CSVPGQDSYEQYF	TGCAGCGTTCCCGGACAGGACTCCTACGAGCAGTACTTC
many	TRBD1	TRBV7-6	TRBJ2-7	CASSPGQSSYEQYF	TGTGCCAGCAGCCCGGGACAGAGCTCCTACGAGCAGTACTTC
-	TRBD1	TRBV28	TRBJ1-6	CASSPLRTGGLSPLHF	TGTGCCAGCAGTCCCCTGAGGACAGGGGGCTTGTCACCCCTCCACTTT
many	-	TRBV6-5	TRBJ1-1	CASSYKFLAFF	TGTGCCAGCAGTTATAAGTTCTTAGCTTTCTTT
few	-	TRBV5-1	TRBJ1-2	CSSSLGGDYGYTF	TGCTCCAGCAGCTTGGGCGGGGACTATGGCTACACCTTC
once	TRBD1	TRBV6-2/TRBV6-3	TRBJ1-5	CASSRRGTGGWQPQHF	TGTGCCAGCAGCCGCCGGGGTACAGGGGGCTGGCAGCCCCAGCATTTT
-	TRBD1	TRBV20-1	TRBJ1-2	CSAITGTGLIYGYTF	TGCAGTGCTATCACCGGGACAGGGTTGATCTATGGCTACACCTTC
many	-	TRBV6-5	TRBJ2-7	CASSPGGARNEQYF	TGTGCCAGCAGTCCTGGGGGGGCGCGGAACGAGCAGTACTTC
-	TRBD2	TRBV6-2/TRBV6-3	TRBJ2-2	CASTAGGPNTGELFF	TGTGCCAGCACGGCGGGGGGACCGAACACCGGGGAGCTGTTTTTT
few	-	TRBV9	TRBJ1-1	CASSVDGPVNTEAFF	TGTGCCAGCAGCGTAGATGGTCCCGTGAACACTGAAGCTTTCTTT
-	-	TRBV11-2	TRBJ2-7	CASTSQDYPTPYEQYF	TGTGCCAGCACCTCTCAAGACTATCCGACTCCCTACGAGCAGTACTTC
many	-	TRBV18	TRBJ2-7	CASSPPSTPSYEQYF	TGTGCCAGCTCACCACCATCAACACCCTCCTACGAGCAGTACTTC
many	-	TRBV19	TRBJ2-5	CASSIGTAETQYF	TGTGCCAGTAGTATCGGGACGGCCGAGACCCAGTACTTC
many	-	TRBV29-1	TRBJ2-7	CSVEGRQANEQYF	TGCAGCGTTGAAGGCAGACAAGCAAACGAGCAGTACTTC
-	-	TRBV18	TRBJ1-1	CASSPRSGWSAEAFF	TGTGCCAGCTCACCACGATCTGGGTGGAGCGCTGAAGCTTTCTTT
few	TRBD1	TRBV6-1	TRBJ2-7	CASSPAGIRGPYEQYF	TGTGCCAGCAGCCCGGCCGGGATCAGGGGGCCGTACGAGCAGTACTTC
many	-	TRBV6-5	TRBJ2-7	CASSHSEYEQYF	TGTGCCAGCAGTCACTCGGAATACGAGCAGTACTTC
-	TRBD2	TRBV11-2	TRBJ2-4	CASSNNPGLDIQYF	TGTGCCAGCAGCAACAACCCCGGACTAGACATTCAGTACTTC
many	TRBD1	TRBV13	TRBJ2-7	CASSAGQGSYEQYF	TGTGCCAGCAGCGCGGGACAGGGATCCTACGAGCAGTACTTC
many	-	TRBV28	TRBJ1-1	CASSPMLEITEAFF	TGTGCCAGCAGCCCGATGTTAGAGATAACTGAAGCTTTCTTT
many	TRBD1	TRBV24-1	TRBJ1-5	CASNVDRGLVPNQPQHF	TGTGCCTCCAATGTGGACAGGGGGCTCGTGCCTAATCAGCCCCAGCATTTT
once	TRBD1	TRBV2	TRBJ2-7	CASILQGVSEQYF	TGTGCCAGCATACTACAGGGGGTAAGCGAGCAGTACTTC
many	-	TRBV6-5	TRBJ1-1	CASSYSMDANTEAFF	TGTGCCAGCAGTTACTCTATGGACGCGAACACTGAAGCTTTCTTT
-	-	TRBV7-6	TRBJ1-1	CASSSLGGQGEAFF	TGTGCCAGCAGCTCCCTTGGGGGGCAGGGTGAAGCTTTCTTT
few	TRBD1	TRBV5-4	TRBJ2-5	CASSRTGGDERETQYF	TGTGCCAGCAGTCGAACAGGGGGCGATGAAAGAGAGACCCAGTACTTC
many	-	TRBV5-5	TRBJ1-1	CASSLDPGMNTEAFF	TGTGCCAGCAGCTTGGACCCGGGGATGAACACTGAAGCTTTCTTT
few	TRBD1	TRBV6-2/TRBV6-3	TRBJ2-5	CASSPTRQGQETQYF	TGTGCCAGCAGTCCCACTAGACAGGGACAAGAGACCCAGTACTTC
few	-	TRBV4-3	TRBJ2-2	CASSQDRGITGELFF	TGCGCCAGCAGCCAAGATAGGGGTATCACCGGGGAGCTGTTTTTT
-	-	TRBV20-1	TRBJ2-5	CSAPGRPSGETQYF	TGCAGTGCTCCGGGACGGCCTTCTGGAGAGACCCAGTACTTC
many	-	TRBV11-2	TRBJ2-7	CASKPGNSYEQYF	TGTGCCAGCAAACCCGGCAACTCCTACGAGCAGTACTTC
-	TRBD2	TRBV2	TRBJ2-7	CASSGGTSSYEQYF	TGTGCCAGCAGTGGCGGGACTAGCTCCTACGAGCAGTACTTC
-	TRBD1	TRBV6-2/TRBV6-3	TRBJ1-1	CASRQRDSGYTEAFF	TGTGCCAGCAGACAACGGGACAGTGGATACACTGAAGCTTTCTTT
many	-	TRBV7-9	TRBJ2-3	CASNPMLSDTQYF	TGTGCCAGCAATCCCATGCTGTCGGATACGCAGTATTTT
many	-	TRBV6-5	TRBJ2-7	CASSYTGYGQYF	TGTGCCAGCAGTTACACAGGCTACGGGCAGTACTTC
many	TRBD2	TRBV12-3/TRBV12-4	TRBJ2-7	CASRAGLAGRHEQYF	TGTGCCAGCAGGGCCGGACTAGCGGGGCGCCACGAGCAGTACTTC
many	-	TRBV28	TRBJ1-5	CASKSERPNQPQHF	TGTGCCAGCAAGAGCGAAAGGCCAAATCAGCCCCAGCATTTT
-	TRBD2	TRBV4-1	TRBJ2-5	CASSLLRDYQETQYF	TGCGCCAGCAGCCTCCTCCGGGACTATCAAGAGACCCAGTACTTC
few	-	TRBV11-2	TRBJ2-2	CASSLVYSAANTGELFF	TGTGCCAGCAGCTTAGTCTATTCGGCAGCTAACACCGGGGAGCTGTTTTTT
-	-	TRBV5-8	TRBJ1-6	CASSTRVWPLHF	TGTGCCAGCAGCACCAGGGTTTGGCCCCTCCACTTT
-	-	TRBV12-3/TRBV12-4	TRBJ1-1	CASSLVQGKVF	TGTGCCAGCAGTTTAGTGCAGGGGAAGGTCTTT
many	-	TRBV12-3/TRBV12-4	TRBJ1-2	CASSLGSPYGYTF	TGTGCCAGCAGTTTGGGCAGCCCCTATGGCTACACCTTC
few	-	TRBV2	TRBJ1-5	CASKGGRSSNQPQHF	TGTGCCAGCAAGGGGGGGAGGAGTAGCAATCAGCCCCAGCATTTT
-	-	TRBV10-3	TRBJ2-7	CASKNLGGGYEQYF	TGTGCCAGCAAAAACCTCGGGGGAGGCTACGAGCAGTACTTC
many	-	TRBV2	TRBJ1-1	CASSEVGNQNTEAFF	TGTGCCAGCAGTGAAGTGGGCAACCAGAACACTGAAGCTTTCTTT
few	-	TRBV11-1	TRBJ1-5	CASSLSDGPGVPQPQHF	TGTGCCAGCAGCTTAAGTGACGGCCCAGGGGTCCCCCAGCCCCAGCATTTT
-	-	TRBV15	TRBJ1-5	CATSRDLGLNAYNQPQHF	TGTGCCACCAGCAGAGATCTGGGTTTGAACGCTTACAATCAGCCCCAGCATTTT